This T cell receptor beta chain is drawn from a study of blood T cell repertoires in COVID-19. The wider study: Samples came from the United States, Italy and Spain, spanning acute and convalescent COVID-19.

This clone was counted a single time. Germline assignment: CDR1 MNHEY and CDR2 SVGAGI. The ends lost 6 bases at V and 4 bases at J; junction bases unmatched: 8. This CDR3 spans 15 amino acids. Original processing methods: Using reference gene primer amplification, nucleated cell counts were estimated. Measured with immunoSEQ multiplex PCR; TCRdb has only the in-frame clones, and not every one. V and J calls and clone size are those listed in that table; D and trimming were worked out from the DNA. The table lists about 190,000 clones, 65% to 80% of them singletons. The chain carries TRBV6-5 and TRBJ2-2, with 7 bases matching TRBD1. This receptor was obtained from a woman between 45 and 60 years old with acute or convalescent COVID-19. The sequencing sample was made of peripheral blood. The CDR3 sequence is CASSRDRAGTGELFF. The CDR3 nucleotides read TGTGCCAGCAGCCGAGACAGGGCAGGCACCGGGGAGCTGTTTTTT.